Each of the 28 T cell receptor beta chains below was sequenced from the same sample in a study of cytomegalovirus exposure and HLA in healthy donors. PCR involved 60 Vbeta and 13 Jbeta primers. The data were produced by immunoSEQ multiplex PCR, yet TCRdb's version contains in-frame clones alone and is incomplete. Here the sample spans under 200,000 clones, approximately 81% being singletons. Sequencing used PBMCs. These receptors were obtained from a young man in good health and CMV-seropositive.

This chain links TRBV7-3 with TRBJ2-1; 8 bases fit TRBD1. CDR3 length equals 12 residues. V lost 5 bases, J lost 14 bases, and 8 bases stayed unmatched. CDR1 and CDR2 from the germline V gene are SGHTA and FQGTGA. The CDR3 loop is CASSPRQGSKFF. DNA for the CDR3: TGTGCCAGCAGCCCACGACAGGGGAGTAAGTTCTTC.

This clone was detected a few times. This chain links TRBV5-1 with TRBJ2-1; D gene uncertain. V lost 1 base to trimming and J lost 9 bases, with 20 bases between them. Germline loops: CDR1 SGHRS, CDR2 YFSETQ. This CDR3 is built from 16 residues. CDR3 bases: TGCGCCAGCAGCTTGTTCTTATCGCCCCGTACGGGTGAGCAGTTCTTC. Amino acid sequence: CASSLFLSPRTGEQFF.

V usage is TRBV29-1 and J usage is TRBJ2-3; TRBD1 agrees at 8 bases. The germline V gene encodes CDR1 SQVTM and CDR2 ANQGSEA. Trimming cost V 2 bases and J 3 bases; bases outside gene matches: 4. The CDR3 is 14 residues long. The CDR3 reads CSVEPGQVTDTQYF. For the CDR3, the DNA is TGCAGCGTTGAACCGGGACAGGTTACAGATACGCAGTATTTT.

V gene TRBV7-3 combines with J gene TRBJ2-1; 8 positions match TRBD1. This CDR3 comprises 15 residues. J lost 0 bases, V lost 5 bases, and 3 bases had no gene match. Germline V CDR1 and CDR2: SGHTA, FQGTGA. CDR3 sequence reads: CASSPGGGSYNEQFF. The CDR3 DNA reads TGTGCCAGCAGCCCAGGGGGCGGCTCCTACAATGAGCAGTTCTTC.

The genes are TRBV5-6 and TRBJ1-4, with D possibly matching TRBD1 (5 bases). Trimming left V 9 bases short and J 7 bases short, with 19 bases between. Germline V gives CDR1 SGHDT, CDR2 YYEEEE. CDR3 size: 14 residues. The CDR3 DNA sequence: TGTGCCACCGCGGTGCTAGGGGCCGGTGAAAAACTGTTTTTT. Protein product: CATAVLGAGEKLFF.

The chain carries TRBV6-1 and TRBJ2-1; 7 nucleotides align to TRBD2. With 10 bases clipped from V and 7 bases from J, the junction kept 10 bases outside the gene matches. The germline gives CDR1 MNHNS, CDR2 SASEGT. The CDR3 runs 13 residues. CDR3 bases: TGTGCCACTGCCCTTGGGCGGGGGAATGAGCAGTTCTTC. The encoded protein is CATALGRGNEQFF.

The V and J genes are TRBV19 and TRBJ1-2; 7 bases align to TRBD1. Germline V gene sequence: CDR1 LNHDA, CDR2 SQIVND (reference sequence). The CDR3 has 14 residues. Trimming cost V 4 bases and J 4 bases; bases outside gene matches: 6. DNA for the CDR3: TGTGCCAGTAGTACGGAGACAGGGTCCTATGGCTACACCTTC. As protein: CASSTETGSYGYTF.

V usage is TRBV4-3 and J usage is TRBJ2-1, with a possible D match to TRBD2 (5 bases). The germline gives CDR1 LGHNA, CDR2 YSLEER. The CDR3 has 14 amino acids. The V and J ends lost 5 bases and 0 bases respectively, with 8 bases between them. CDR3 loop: CASSGSVSYNEQFF. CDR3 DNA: TGCGCCAGCAGCGGTAGCGTCTCCTACAATGAGCAGTTCTTC.

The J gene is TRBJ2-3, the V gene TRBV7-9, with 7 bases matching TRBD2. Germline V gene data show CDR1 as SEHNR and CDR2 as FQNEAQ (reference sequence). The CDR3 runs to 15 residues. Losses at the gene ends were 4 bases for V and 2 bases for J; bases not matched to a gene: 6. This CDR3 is CASSSPGLPTDTQYF. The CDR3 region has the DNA TGTGCCAGCAGCTCCCCGGGACTACCCACAGATACGCAGTATTTT.

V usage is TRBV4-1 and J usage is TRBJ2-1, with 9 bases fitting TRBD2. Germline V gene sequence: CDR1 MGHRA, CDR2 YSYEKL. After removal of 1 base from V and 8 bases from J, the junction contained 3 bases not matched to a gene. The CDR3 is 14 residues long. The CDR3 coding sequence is TGCGCCAGCAGCCAAGTGGCGGGAGGGTATGAGCAGTTCTTC. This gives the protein CASSQVAGGYEQFF.

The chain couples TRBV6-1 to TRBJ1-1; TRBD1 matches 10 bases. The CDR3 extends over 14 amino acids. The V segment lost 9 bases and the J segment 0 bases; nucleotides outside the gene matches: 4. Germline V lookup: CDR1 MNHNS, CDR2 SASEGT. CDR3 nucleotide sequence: TGTGCCAGTAGACAGGGGGCTTTGAACACTGAAGCTTTCTTT. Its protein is CASRQGALNTEAFF.

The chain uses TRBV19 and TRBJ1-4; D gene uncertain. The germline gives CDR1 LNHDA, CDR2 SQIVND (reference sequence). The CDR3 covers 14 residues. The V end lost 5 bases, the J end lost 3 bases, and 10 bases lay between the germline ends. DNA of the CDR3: TGTGCCAGTAGTCTTCGTGTAGCTAATGAAAAACTGTTTTTT. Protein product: CASSLRVANEKLFF.

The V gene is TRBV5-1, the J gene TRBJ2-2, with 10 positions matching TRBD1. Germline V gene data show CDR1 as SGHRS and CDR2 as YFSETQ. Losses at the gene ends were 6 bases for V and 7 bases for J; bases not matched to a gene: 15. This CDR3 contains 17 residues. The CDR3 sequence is CASTLLGQGSNGGELFF. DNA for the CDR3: TGCGCCAGCACATTATTGGGACAGGGGTCAAATGGCGGGGAGCTGTTTTTT.

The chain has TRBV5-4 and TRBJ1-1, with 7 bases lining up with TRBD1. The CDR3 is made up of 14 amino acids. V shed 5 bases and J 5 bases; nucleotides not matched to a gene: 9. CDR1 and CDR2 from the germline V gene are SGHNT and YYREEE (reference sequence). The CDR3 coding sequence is TGTGCCAGCAGGACAGGGACAGAAGGGACTGAAGCTTTCTTT. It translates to CASRTGTEGTEAFF.

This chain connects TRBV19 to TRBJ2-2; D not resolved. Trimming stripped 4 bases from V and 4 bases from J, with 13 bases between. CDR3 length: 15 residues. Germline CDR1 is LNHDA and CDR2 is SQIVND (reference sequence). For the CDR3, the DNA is TGTGCCAGTAGTACGCTCATCATAGCCACCGGGGAGCTGTTTTTT. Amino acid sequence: CASSTLIIATGELFF.

CDR3 amino acids: CATRDTYEQYV. CDR3 DNA: TGTGCCACCCGAGACACCTACGAGCAGTACGTC. This sequence joins TRBV10-3 and TRBJ2-7; D gene unclear. The germline V gene has CDR1 ENHRY and CDR2 SYGVKD. The length of the CDR3 is 11 residues. The V end was cut by 10 bases, the J end by 2 bases, with 9 bases between.

In DNA form, the CDR3 reads TGTGCCAGCAGCTTATCTACAGGGCCCTCCTACGAGCAGTACTTC. The encoded protein is CASSLSTGPSYEQYF. J is TRBJ2-7 and V is TRBV7-8, with D maybe TRBD1 (6 bases). V lost 2 bases and J lost 0, with 11 bases in between. The V gene's germline CDR1 is SGHVS and CDR2 FQNEAQ. CDR3 length: 15 amino acids. Together with reference TRBV7-8 and TRBJ2-7, the CDR3 gives the full variable domain: GAGVSQSPRYKVAKRGQDVALRCDPISGHVSLFWYQQALGQGPEFLTYFQNEAQLDKSGLPSDRFFAERPEGSVSTLKIQRTQQEDSAVYLCASSLSTGPSYEQYFGPGTRLTVT.

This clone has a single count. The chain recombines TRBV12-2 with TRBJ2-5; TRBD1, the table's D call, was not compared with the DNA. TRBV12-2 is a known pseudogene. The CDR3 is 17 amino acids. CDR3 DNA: TGTGCAAGTCGCTCGGCCATCAGGGGGCAGACGATAGAGACCCAGTACTTC. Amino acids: CASRSAIRGQTIETQYF.

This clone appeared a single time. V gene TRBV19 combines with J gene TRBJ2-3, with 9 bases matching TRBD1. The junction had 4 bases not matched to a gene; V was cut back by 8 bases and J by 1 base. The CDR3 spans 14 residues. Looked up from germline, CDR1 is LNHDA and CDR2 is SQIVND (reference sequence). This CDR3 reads CASGGQGRTDTQYF. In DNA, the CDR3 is TGTGCCAGTGGGGGACAGGGTCGCACAGATACGCAGTATTTT.

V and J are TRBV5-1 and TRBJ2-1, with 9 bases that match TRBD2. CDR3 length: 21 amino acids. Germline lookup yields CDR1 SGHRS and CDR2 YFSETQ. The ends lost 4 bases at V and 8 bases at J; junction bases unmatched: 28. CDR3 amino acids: CASSPRLIVTSGTLEGDEQFF. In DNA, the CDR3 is TGCGCCAGCAGCCCCCGTCTGATTGTGACTAGCGGAACGTTGGAGGGGGATGAGCAGTTCTTC.

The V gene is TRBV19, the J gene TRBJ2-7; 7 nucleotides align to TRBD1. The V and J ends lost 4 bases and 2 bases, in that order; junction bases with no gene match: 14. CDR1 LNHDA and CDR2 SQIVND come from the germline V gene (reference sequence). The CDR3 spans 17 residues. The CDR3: CASSRAWEGGATYEQYF. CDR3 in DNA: TGTGCCAGTAGTAGGGCGTGGGAAGGGGGCGCGACCTACGAGCAGTACTTC.

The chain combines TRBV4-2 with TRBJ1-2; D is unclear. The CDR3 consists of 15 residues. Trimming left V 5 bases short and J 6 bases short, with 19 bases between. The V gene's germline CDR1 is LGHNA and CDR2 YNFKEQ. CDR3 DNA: TGTGCCAGCAGCTATCCGGGAGGCGGGGTAAATGGCTACACCTTC. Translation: CASSYPGGGVNGYTF.

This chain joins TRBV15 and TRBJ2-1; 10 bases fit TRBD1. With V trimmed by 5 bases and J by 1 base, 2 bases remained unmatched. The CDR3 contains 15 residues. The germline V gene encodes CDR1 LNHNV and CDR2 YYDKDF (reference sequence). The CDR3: CATSLGQGSYNEQFF. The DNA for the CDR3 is TGTGCCACCAGCTTGGGACAGGGGTCCTACAATGAGCAGTTCTTC.

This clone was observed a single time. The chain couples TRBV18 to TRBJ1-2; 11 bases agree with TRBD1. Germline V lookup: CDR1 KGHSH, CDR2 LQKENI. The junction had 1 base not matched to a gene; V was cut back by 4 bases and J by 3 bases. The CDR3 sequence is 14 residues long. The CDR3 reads CASSRDRGDYGYTF. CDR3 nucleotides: TGTGCCAGCTCACGGGACAGGGGGGACTATGGCTACACCTTC.

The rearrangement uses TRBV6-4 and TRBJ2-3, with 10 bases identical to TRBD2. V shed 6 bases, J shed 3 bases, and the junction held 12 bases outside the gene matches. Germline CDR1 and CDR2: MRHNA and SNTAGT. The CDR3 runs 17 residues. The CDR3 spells CASRTSKPSGRTDTQYF. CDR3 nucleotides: TGTGCCAGCAGGACCTCGAAGCCTAGCGGGAGAACAGATACGCAGTATTTT.

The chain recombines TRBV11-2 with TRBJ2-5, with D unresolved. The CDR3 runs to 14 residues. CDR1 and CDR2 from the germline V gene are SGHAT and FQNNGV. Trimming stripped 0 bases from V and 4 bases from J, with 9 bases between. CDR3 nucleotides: TGTGCCAGCAGCTTAGAGTCTAGTATAGAGACCCAGTACTTC. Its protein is CASSLESSIETQYF. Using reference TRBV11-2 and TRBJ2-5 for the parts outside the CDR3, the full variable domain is EAGVAQSPRYKIIEKRQSVAFWCNPISGHATLYWYQQILGQGPKLLIQFQNNGVVDDSQLPKDRFSAERLKGVDSTLKIQPAKLEDSAVYLCASSLESSIETQYFGPGTRLLVL.

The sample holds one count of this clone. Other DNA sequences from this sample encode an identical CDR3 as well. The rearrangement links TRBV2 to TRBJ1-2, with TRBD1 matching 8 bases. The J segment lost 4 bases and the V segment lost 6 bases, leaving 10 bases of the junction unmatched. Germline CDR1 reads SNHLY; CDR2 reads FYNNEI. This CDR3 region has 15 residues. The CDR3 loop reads CASSDLQGAAYGYTF. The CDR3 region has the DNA TGTGCCAGCAGCGATCTTCAGGGGGCGGCCTATGGCTACACCTTC.

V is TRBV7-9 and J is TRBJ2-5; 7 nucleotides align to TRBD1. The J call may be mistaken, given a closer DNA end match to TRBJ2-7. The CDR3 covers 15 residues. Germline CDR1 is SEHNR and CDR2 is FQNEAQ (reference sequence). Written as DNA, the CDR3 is TGTGCCAGCAGCGCCTACGGGACAGAAACCTACGAGCAGTACTTC. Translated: CASSAYGTETYEQYF.